This T cell receptor (beta chain) was retrieved from a study of shared clonotypes between healthy human individuals. Per germline, CDR1 SQVTM and CDR2 ANQGSEA. CDR3 size: 15 residues. V shed 6 bases, J shed 5 bases, and the junction held 12 bases outside the gene matches. Libraries were prepared by immunoSEQ multiplex PCR; TCRdb keeps only in-frame clonotypes and omits some of them. The sample lists some 660,000 clones; around 73% were seen once. This clone was picked up a small number of times. This TCR derives from a woman under 40 in good health. Specimen: memory CD4+ T cells sorted from blood. Subset reported: CD45RA-negative fraction. This chain uses TRBV29-1 with TRBJ2-5; 10 bases are shared with TRBD1. The CDR3, as DNA: TGCAGCGTCGCAGAGGGACAGGGGTTCGGTGAGACCCAGTACTTC. This sequence encodes CSVAEGQGFGETQYF.